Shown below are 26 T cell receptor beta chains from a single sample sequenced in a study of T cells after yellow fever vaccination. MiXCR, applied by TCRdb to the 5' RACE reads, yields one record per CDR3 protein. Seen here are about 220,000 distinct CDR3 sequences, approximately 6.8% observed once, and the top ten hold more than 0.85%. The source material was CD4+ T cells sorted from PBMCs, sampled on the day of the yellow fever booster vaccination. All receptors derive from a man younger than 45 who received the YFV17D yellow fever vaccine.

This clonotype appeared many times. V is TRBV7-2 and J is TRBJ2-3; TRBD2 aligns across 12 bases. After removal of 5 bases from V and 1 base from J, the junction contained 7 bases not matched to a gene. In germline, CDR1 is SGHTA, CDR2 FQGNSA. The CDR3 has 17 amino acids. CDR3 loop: CASSTTLAGGRTDTQYF. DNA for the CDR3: TGTGCCAGCAGCACAACGCTAGCGGGAGGGCGCACAGATACGCAGTATTTT.

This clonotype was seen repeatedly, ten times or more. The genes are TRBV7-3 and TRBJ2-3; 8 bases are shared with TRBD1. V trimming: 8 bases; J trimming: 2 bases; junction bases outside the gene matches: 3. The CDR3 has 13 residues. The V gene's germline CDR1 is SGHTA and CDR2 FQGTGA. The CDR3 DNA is TGTGCCAGCGGACAGGGCAACACAGATACGCAGTATTTT. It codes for CASGQGNTDTQYF. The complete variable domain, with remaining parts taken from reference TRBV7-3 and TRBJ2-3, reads GAGVSQTPSNKVTEKGKYVELRCDPISGHTALYWYRQSLGQGPEFLIYFQGTGAADDSGLPNDRFFAVRPEGSVSTLKIQRTERGDSAVYLCASGQGNTDTQYFGPGTRLTVL.

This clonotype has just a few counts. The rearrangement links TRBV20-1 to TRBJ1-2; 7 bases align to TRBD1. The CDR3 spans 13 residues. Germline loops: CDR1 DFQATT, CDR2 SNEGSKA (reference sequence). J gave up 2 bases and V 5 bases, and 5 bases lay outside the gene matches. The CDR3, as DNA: TGCAGTGCTTATGGACAGGAGAACTATGGCTACACCTTC. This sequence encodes CSAYGQENYGYTF.

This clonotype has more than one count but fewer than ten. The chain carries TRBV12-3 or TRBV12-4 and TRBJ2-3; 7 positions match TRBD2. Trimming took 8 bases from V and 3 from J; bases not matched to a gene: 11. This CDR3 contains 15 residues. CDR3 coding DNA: TGTGCCAGCGGGTTCGGGGGGTCCGGGACAGATACGCAGTATTTT. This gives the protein CASGFGGSGTDTQYF.

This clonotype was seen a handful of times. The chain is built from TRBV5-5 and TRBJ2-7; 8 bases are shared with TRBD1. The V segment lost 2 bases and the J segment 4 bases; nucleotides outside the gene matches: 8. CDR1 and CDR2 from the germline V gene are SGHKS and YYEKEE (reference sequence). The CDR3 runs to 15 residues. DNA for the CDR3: TGTGCCAGCAGCTTATTAACAGGGGGTTTATACGAGCAGTACTTC. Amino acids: CASSLLTGGLYEQYF.

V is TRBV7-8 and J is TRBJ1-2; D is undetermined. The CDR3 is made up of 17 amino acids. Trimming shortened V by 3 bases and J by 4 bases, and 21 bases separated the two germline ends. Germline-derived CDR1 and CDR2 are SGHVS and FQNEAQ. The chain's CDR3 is CASSFAQAQLNLYGYTF. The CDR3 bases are TGTGCCAGCAGCTTCGCCCAGGCACAGCTCAACCTCTATGGCTACACCTTC.

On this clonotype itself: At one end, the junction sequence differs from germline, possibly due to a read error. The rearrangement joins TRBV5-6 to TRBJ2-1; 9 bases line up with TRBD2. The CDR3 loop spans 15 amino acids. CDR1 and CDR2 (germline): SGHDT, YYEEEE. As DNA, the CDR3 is TGTGCCAGCAGCTTATTCGACAGACTAGCGGTTGAGCAGTCCTTC. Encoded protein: CASSLFDRLAVEQSF.

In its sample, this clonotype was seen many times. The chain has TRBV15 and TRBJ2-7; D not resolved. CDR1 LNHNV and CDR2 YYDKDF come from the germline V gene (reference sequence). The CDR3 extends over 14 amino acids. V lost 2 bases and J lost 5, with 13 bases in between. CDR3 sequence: CATSRPGENDEQYF. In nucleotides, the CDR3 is TGTGCCACCAGCAGACCCGGAGAAAACGACGAGCAGTACTTC. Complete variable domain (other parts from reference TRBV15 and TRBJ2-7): DAMVIQNPRYQVTQFGKPVTLSCSQTLNHNVMYWYQQKSSQAPKLLFHYYDKDFNNEADTPDNFQSRRPNTSFCFLDIRSPGLGDTAMYLCATSRPGENDEQYFGPGTRLTVT.

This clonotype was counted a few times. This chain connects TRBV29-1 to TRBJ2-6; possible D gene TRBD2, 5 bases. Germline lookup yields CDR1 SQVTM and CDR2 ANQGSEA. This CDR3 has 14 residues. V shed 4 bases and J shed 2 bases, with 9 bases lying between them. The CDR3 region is CSVAEGPGANVLTF. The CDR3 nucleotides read TGCAGCGTTGCAGAGGGTCCTGGGGCCAACGTCCTGACTTTC.

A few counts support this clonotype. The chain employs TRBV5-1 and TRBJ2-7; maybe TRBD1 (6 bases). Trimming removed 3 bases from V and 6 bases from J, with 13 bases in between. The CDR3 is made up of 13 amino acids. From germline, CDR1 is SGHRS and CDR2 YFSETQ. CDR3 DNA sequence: TGCGCCAGCAGCTCCGCCGGACAGATCGAGCAGTACTTC. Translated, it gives CASSSAGQIEQYF. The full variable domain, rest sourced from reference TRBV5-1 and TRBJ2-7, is KAGVTQTPRYLIKTRGQQVTLSCSPISGHRSVSWYQQTPGQGLQFLFEYFSETQRNKGNFPGRFSGRQFSNSRSEMNVSTLELGDSALYLCASSSAGQIEQYFGPGTRLTVT.

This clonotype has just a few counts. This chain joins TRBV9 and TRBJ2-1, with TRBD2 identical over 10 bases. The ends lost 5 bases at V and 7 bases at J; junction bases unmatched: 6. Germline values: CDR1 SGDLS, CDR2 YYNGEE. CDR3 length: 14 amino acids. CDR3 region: CASSASGRANEQFF. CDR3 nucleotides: TGTGCCAGCAGTGCGAGCGGGAGGGCAAATGAGCAGTTCTTC.

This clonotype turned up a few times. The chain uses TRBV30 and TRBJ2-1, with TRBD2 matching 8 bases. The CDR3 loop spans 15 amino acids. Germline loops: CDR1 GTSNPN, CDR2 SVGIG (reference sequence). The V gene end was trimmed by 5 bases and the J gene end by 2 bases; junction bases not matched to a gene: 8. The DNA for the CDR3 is TGTGCCTGGGGTGCTCCAGCGGGAGCCTACAATGAGCAGTTCTTC. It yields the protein CAWGAPAGAYNEQFF.

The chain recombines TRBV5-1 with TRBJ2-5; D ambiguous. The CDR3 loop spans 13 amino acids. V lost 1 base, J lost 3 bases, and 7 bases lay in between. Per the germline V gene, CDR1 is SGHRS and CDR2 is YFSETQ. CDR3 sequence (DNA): TGCGCCAGCAGCTTGCCGCAAAAAGAGACCCAGTACTTC. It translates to CASSLPQKETQYF.

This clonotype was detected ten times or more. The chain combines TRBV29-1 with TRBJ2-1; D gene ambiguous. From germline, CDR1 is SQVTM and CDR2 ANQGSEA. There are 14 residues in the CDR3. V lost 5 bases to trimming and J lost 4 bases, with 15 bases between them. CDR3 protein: CSVTLVPRYNEQFF. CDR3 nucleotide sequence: TGCAGCGTTACCCTAGTTCCGAGGTACAATGAGCAGTTCTTC.

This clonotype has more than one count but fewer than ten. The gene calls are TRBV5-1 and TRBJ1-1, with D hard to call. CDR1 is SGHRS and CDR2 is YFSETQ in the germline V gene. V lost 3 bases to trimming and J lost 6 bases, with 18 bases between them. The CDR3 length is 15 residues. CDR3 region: CASSSEGGRSAEAFF. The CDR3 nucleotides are TGCGCCAGCAGCTCGGAAGGAGGCCGAAGCGCTGAAGCTTTCTTT.

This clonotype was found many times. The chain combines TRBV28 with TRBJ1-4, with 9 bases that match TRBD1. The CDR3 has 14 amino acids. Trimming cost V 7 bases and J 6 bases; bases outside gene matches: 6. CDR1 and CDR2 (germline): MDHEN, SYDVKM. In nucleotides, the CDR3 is TGTGCCAGCACTCCGGGACAGGGATATGAAAAACTGTTTTTT. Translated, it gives CASTPGQGYEKLFF.

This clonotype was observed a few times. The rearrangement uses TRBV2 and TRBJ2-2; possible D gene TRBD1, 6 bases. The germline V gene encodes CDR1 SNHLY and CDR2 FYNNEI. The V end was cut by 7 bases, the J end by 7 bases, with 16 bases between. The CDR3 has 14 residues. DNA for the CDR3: TGTGCCAGCAAGCTTGGGGGCATGAACGGGGAGCTGTTTTTT. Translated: CASKLGGMNGELFF.

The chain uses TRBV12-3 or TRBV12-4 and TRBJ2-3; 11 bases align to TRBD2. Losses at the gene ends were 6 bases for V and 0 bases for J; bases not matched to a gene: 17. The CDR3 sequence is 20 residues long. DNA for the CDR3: TGTGCCAGCAGAGCCACTCTCGGGACTAGCGGTCCGCCTAGCACAGATACGCAGTATTTT. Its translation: CASRATLGTSGPPSTDTQYF.

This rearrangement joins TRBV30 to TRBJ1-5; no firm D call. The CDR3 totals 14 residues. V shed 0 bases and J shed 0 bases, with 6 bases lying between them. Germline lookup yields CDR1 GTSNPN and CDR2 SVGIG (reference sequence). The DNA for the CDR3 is TGTGCCTGGAGTGTAGGAGATAGCAATCAGCCCCAGCATTTT. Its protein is CAWSVGDSNQPQHF.

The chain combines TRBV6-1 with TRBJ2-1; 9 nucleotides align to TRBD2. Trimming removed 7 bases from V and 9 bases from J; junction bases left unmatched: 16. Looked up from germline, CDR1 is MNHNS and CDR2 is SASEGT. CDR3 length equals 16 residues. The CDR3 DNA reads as TGTGCCAGCATGATAGTAGGCGGGAGGGCCGGGATTGAGCAGTTCTTC. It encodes CASMIVGGRAGIEQFF.

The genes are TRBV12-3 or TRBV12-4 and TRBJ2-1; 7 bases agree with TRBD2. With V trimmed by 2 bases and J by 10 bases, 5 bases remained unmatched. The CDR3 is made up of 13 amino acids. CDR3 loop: CASSLQAGGEQFF. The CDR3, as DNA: TGTGCCAGCAGTTTACAGGCCGGGGGGGAGCAGTTCTTC.

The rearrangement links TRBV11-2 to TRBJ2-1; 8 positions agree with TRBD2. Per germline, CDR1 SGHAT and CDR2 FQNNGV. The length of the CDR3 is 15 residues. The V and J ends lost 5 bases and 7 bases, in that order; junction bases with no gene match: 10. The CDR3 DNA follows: TGTGCCAGCAGCCCCGGGGCTAGCGGGCGAAATGAGCAGTTCTTC. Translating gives CASSPGASGRNEQFF.

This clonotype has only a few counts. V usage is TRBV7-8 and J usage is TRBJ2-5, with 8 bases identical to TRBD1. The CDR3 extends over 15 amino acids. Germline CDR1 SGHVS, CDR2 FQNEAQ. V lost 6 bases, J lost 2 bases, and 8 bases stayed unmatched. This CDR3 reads CASSVLGTGQETQYF. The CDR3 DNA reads TGTGCCAGCAGTGTTTTGGGGACAGGTCAAGAGACCCAGTACTTC.

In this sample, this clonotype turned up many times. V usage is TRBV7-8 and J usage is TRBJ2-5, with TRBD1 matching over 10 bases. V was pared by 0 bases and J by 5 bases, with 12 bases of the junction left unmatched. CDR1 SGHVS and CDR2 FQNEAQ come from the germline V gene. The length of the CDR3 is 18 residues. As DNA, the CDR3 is TGTGCCAGCAGCTTAGCCGGGACAGGGGAGCGGTTAGGCGAGACCCAGTACTTC. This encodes CASSLAGTGERLGETQYF.

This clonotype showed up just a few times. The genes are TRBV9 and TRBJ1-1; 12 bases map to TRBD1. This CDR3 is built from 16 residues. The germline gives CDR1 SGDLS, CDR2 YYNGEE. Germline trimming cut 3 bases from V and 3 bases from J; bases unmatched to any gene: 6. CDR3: CASSARDRGPYTEAFF. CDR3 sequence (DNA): TGTGCCAGCAGCGCCCGGGACAGGGGGCCGTACACTGAAGCTTTCTTT.

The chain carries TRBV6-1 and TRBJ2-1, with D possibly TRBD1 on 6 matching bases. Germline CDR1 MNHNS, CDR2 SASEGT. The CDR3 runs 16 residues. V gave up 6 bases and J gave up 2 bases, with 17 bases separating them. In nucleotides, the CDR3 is TGTGCCAGCAGGTCACCCCGGGACAAGGCCTACAATGAGCAGTTCTTC. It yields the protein CASRSPRDKAYNEQFF.